This is a list of T cell receptor beta chains from one sample in a study of OX40 agonist ivuxolimab in advanced cancers. Method: immunoSEQ multiplex PCR; TCRdb's copy keeps in-frame clones and lacks some. The sample lists tens of thousands of clones; roughly nine tenths were seen once. The source material was CD4+ or CD8+ T cells sorted from blood, sampled in a trial of the OX40 agonist ivuxolimab. The receptor set was obtained from an adult with an advanced solid tumor such as melanoma, head and neck, liver or kidney cancer. CDR3s include the opening cysteine and the closing phenylalanine or tryptophan. Some rows have no size entry. The others give once, few or many, or a class for an expanded clone.

V gene | clone size | CDR3 protein
TRBV29-1 | NA | CSVSPGTGNTGELFF
TRBV28 | once | CASSSTGLAKNIQYF
TRBV6-6 | NA | CASRATNNEQFF
TRBV27 | NA | CASSYLGQGGPDTQYF
TRBV19 | once | CASTNRGANTEAFF
TRBV9 | NA | CASSPLAGAGYNEQFF
TRBV13 | NA | CASSFPGDEAFF
TRBV16 | NA | CASSHRSGNTGELFF
TRBV6-6 | NA | CASRLAGGRTGELFF
TRBV6-5 | NA | CASTPGSNYGYTF
TRBV25-1 | NA | CASSMDSTNEKLFF
TRBV6-4 | NA | CASSMDSRSSYNEQFF
TRBV19 | once | CASSLGLATYGPDTQYF
TRBV29-1 | NA | CSVAGGAMNTEAFF
TRBV11-2 | NA | CASSRAGDTQYF
TRBV2 | few | CAPPSTVGNQPQHF
TRBV5-4 | once | CASSSGTGLSGYTF
TRBV9 | NA | CASSAGTGELFF
TRBV7-9 | NA | CASSPRDRYGYTF
TRBV6-5 | NA | CASSHRGYQETQYF
TRBV7-9 | NA | CASSSGNSYEQYF
TRBV13 | NA | CASSRTGGKFF
TRBV7-9 | NA | CASSLGIQGADYGYTF
TRBV19 | NA | CASSIIGEDTQYF
TRBV7-6 | NA | CASGGRGVEQFF
TRBV4-3 | NA | CASSQDRGTLYGYTF
TRBV4-1 | NA | CASSQEGGRVGLSQHF